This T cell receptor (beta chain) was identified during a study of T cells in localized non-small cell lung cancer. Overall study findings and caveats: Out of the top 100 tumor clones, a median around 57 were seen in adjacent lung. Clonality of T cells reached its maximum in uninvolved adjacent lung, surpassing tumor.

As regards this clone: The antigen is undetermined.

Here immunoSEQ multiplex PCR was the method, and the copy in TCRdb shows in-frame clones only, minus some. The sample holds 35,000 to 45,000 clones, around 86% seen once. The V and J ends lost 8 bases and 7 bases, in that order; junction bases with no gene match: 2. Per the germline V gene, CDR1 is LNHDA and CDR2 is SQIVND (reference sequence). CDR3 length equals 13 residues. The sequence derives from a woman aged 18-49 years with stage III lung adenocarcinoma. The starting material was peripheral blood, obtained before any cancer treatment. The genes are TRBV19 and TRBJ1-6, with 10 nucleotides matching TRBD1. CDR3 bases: TGTGCCAGTGGGACAGGGGTCAATTCACCCCTCCACTTT. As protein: CASGTGVNSPLHF.